These 2 T cell receptor beta chains share one sample of origin, sequenced in a study of shared clonotypes between healthy human individuals. Generated by immunoSEQ multiplex PCR, the TCRdb table keeps only in-frame clones and is missing some. The sample includes over 2,000,000 clones, around 93% of them seen just once. The naive CD8 fraction comprised CD45RO-negative cells positively selected for CCR7 and excluded terminally differentiated effector memory CD45RA+ cells. The sample comprised naive CD8+ T cells from PBMCs. The receptors derive from a man aged 18 to 35 in good health. Some clones in this sample may be carry-over from other donors' samples.

With regard to this clone: The sample has other DNA sequences that encode this CDR3 too. This chain joins TRBV29-1 and TRBJ2-7; no clear D gene. Germline V CDR1 and CDR2: SQVTM, ANQGSEA. V was trimmed by 2 bases and J by 2 bases, leaving 10 bases between them. The CDR3 covers 13 residues. CDR3 sequence: CSVEKGVPYEQYF. The CDR3 DNA reads as TGCAGCGTTGAAAAGGGTGTACCCTACGAGCAGTACTTC.

V is TRBV19 and J is TRBJ2-3; D might be TRBD1 (5 bases). The V gene's germline CDR1 is LNHDA and CDR2 SQIVND (reference sequence). This CDR3 comprises 17 residues. Deletions cut 3 bases from V and 1 base from J, with 17 bases between. In DNA form, the CDR3 reads TGTGCCAGTAGTATGGGCCCCTCTGACAGACGCACAGATACGCAGTATTTT. This gives the protein CASSMGPSDRRTDTQYF.